This TCR beta chain was documented in a study of blood T cell repertoires in COVID-19. Study information: From T cells, B-cell-depleted T cells, or PBMCs came the material, which was cDNA or gDNA.

The CDR3 is 14 residues long. Germline V CDR1 and CDR2: MGHRA, YSYEKL. J was trimmed by 12 bases and V by 1 base; bases with no gene match: 10. This clone was detected only once. In the source study's methods: The authors estimated nucleated cell counts from reference gene primer amplification. Using immunoSEQ multiplex PCR, the repertoire was profiled, and TCRdb retains in-frame clones only, with some absent. V, J and clone size are taken as reported in that table, and D and trimming were inferred from the DNA itself. The sample has some 130,000 clones, around nine tenths seen once. This chain connects TRBV4-1 to TRBJ2-7; the match to TRBD1 covers 9 bases. The clonotype originates from a woman aged 65 to 85 with COVID-19, enrolled during active disease. Sequencing was performed on peripheral blood. The CDR3 spells CASSQGVLTGQGYF. The DNA of the CDR3 is TGCGCCAGCAGCCAAGGGGTCTTAACGGGACAGGGGTACTTC.